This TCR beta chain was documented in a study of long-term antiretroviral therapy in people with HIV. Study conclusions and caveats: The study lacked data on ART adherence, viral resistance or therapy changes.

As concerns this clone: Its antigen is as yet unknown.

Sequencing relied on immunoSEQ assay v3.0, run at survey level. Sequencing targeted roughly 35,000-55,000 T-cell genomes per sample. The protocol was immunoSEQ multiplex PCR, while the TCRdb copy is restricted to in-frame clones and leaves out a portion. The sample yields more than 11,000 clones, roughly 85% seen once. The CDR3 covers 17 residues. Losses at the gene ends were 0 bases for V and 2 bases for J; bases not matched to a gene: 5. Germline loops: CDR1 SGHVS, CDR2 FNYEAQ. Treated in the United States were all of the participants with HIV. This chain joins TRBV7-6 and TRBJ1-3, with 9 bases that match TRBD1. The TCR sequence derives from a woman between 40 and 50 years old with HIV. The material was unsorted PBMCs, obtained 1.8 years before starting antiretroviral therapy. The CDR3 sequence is CASSLAPGQGAGNTIYF. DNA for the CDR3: TGTGCCAGCAGCTTAGCTCCGGGACAGGGTGCTGGAAACACCATATATTTT.